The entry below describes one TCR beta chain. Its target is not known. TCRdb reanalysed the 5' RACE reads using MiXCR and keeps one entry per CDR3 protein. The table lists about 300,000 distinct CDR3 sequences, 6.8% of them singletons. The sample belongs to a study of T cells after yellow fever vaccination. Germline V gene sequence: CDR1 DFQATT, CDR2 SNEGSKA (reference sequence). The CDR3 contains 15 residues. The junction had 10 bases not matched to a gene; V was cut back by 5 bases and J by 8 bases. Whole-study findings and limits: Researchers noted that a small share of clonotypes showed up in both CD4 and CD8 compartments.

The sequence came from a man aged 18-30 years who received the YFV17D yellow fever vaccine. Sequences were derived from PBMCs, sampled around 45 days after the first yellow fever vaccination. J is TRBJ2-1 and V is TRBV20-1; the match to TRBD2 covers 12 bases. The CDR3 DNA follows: TGCAGTGCTTCCCTCCGGCTAGCGGGGGGGGATGAGCAGTTCTTC. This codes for CSASLRLAGGDEQFF.